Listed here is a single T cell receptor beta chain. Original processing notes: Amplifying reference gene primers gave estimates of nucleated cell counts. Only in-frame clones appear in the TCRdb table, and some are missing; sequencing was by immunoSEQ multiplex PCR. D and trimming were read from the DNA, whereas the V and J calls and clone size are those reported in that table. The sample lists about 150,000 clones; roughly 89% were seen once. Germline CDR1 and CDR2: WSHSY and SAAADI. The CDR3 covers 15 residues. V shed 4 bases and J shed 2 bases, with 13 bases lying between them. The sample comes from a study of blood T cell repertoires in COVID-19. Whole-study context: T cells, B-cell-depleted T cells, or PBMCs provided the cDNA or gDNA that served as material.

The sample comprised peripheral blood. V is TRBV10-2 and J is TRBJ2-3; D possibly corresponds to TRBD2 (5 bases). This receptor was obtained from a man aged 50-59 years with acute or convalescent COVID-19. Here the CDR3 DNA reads TGCGCCAGCAGTGTTCCTGCGGGCTCCACAGATACGCAGTATTTT. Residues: CASSVPAGSTDTQYF.